These 8 T cell receptor beta chains share one sample of origin, sequenced in a study of T cell responses to AZD1222 COVID-19 vaccine. The repertoire was sequenced with immunoSEQ multiplex PCR; TCRdb's copy has only in-frame clones and lacks some. The data show under 150,000 clones, just over 85% seen once. The material sequenced was peripheral blood, taken on day 0 of AZD1222 vaccination. Receptor source: an adult in good health.

This clone has a single count. The chain recombines TRBV11-2 with TRBJ1-2, with 7 bases aligning to TRBD1. Per germline, CDR1 SGHAT and CDR2 FQNNGV. V gave up 5 bases and J gave up 8 bases; unmatched junction bases: 8. The CDR3 is 13 amino acids. CDR3 nucleotide sequence: TGTGCCAGCAGCCTAACAGGGGCTGGAGGCTACACCTTC. This gives the protein CASSLTGAGGYTF.

The V and J genes are TRBV19 and TRBJ2-7; possible D gene TRBD1, 5 bases. Trimming took off 3 bases at V and 1 base at J, with 13 bases between the two ends. The CDR3 totals 15 residues. Looked up from germline, CDR1 is LNHDA and CDR2 is SQIVND (reference sequence). CDR3 bases: TGTGCCAGTAGTATTGTTACCGGACATTCCTACGAGCAGTACTTC. Its protein product is CASSIVTGHSYEQYF.

V and J are TRBV7-3 and TRBJ2-7; D may be TRBD1 or TRBD2 (7 bases each). The germline CDR1 and CDR2 sequences are SGHTA and FQGTGA. The CDR3 length is 15 residues. V was trimmed by 2 bases and J by 2 bases, leaving 13 bases between them. CDR3 protein: CASSLYQGGTYEQYF. The CDR3 DNA sequence: TGTGCCAGCAGCTTATATCAGGGGGGGACCTACGAGCAGTACTTC.

The V and J genes are TRBV7-2 and TRBJ1-5; D might be TRBD1 (5 bases). Germline V CDR1 and CDR2: SGHTA, FQGNSA. The CDR3 is made up of 14 amino acids. Trimming left V 5 bases short and J 5 bases short, with 13 bases between. The CDR3 region has the DNA TGTGCCAGCAGCGTATCTCAGGGTCATCAGCCCCAGCATTTT. It encodes CASSVSQGHQPQHF.

The chain uses TRBV28 and TRBJ1-2; TRBD1 might be the D (5 bases). The germline V gene encodes CDR1 MDHEN and CDR2 SYDVKM. The CDR3 contains 13 residues. V dropped 5 bases and J dropped 7 bases, with 14 bases sitting between them. CDR3 nucleotides: TGTGCCAGCAGTCCCCAACTTGGGGCTGGCTACACCTTC. It is translated as CASSPQLGAGYTF.

The chain couples TRBV9 to TRBJ2-7, with a weak D call TRBD1 (6 bases). CDR1 and CDR2 from the germline V gene are SGDLS and YYNGEE. Trimming cost V 3 bases and J 7 bases, with 14 bases left between them. The CDR3 loop spans 13 amino acids. In nucleotides, the CDR3 is TGTGCCAGCAGCGCCGCAGGGCAGGGGGAGCAGTACTTC. Amino acids: CASSAAGQGEQYF.

The V and J genes are TRBV4-2 and TRBJ2-7, with TRBD1 as a possible D gene (5 bases). Germline assignment: CDR1 LGHNA and CDR2 YNFKEQ. V was shortened by 0 bases and J by 2 bases, with 14 bases between the two germline ends. The CDR3 spans 16 residues. This CDR3 is CASSQDLRAVTYEQYF. The CDR3 nucleotides are TGTGCCAGCAGCCAAGATCTCAGGGCTGTTACCTACGAGCAGTACTTC.

The gene calls are TRBV6-2 or TRBV6-3 and TRBJ1-4, with 8 bases matching TRBD1. The CDR3 is 14 residues long. J gave up 8 bases and V 2 bases, and 4 bases lay outside the gene matches. From germline, CDR1 is MNHEY and CDR2 SVGEGT. CDR3 in DNA: TGTGCCAGCAGTTACCAGGGGGCTGGGGAAAAACTGTTTTTT. Amino acids: CASSYQGAGEKLFF.